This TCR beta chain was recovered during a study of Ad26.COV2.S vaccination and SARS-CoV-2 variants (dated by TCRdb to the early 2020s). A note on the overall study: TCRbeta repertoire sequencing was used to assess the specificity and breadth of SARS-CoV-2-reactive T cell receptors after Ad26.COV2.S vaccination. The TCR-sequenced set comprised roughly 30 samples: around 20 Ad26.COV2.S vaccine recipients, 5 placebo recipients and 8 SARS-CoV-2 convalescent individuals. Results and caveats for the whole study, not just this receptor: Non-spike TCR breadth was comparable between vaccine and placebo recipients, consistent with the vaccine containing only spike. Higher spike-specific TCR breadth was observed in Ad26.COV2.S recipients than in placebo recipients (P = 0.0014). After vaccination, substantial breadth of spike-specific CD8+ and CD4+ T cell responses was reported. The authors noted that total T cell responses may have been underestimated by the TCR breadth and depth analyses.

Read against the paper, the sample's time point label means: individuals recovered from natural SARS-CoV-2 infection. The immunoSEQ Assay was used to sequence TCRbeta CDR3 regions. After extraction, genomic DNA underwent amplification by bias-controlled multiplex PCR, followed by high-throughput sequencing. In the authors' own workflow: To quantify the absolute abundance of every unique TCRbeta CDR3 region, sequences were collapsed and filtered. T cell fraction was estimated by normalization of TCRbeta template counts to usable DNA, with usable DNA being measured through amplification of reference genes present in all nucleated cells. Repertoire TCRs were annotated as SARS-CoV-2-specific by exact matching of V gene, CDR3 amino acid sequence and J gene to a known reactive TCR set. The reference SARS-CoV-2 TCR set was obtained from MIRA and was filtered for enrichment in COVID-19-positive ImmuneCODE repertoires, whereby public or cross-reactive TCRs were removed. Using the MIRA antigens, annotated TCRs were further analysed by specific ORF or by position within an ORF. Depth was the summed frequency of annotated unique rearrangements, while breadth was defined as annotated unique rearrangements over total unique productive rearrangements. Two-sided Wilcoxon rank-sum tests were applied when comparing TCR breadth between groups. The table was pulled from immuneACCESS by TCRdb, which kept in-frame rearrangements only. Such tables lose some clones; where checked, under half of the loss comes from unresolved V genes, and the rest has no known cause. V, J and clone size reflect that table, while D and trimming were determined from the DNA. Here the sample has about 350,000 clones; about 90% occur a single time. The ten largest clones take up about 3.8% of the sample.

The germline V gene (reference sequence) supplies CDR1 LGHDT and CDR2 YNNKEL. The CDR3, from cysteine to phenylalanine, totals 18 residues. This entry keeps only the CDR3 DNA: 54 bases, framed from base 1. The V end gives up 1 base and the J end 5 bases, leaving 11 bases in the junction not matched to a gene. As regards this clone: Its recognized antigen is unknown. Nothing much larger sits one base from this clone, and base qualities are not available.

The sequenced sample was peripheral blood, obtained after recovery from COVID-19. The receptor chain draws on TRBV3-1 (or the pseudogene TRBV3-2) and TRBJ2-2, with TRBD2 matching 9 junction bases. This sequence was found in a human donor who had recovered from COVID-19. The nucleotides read TGTGCCAGCAGCCAAGTGGGAGCGGGGGGTCTACGAACCGGGGAGCTGTTTTTT. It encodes CASSQVGAGGLRTGELFF.